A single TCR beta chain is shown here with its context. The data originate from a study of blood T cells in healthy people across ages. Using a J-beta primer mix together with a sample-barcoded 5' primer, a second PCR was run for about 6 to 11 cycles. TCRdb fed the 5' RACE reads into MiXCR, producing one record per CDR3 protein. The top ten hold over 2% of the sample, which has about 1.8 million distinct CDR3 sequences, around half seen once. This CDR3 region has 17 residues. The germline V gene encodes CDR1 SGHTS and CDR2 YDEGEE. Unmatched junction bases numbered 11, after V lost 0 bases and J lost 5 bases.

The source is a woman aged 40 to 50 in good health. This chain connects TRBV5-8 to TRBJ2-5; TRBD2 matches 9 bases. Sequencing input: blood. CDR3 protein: CASSLGGRASGAETQYF. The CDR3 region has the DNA TGTGCCAGCAGCTTGGGGGGCCGTGCTAGCGGGGCGGAGACCCAGTACTTC.